These T cell receptor beta chains were read from a single sample in a study of T-cell reconstitution after alpha-beta-depleted transplantation in children. MiXCR, applied by TCRdb to the PCR reads, yields one record per CDR3 protein. The table lists 65,000 to 70,000 distinct CDR3 sequences, 4.9% of them singletons. Sequencing was performed on PBMCs, mostly from graft donor cells, taken 180 days after TCRalphabeta/CD19-depleted stem cell transplant. The source of these receptors is a boy under three years old who had a stem cell transplant for acute myeloid leukemia, so the T cells may come from the graft donor. Each CDR3 is given with its conserved first and last residue. The D gene is left open where the match is weak. A clone size is listed for some rows: how often the clone was seen (once, few, many), or a class if it is expanded.

v_call	cdr3_length	j_call	clone_size	d_call	cdr3_nt	cdr3_aa
TRBV20-1	14	TRBJ2-5	many	TRBD2	TGCAGTGCCCTTAGGGGACTAGCGGGAGAGACCCAGTACTTC	CSALRGLAGETQYF
TRBV5-4	18	TRBJ2-4	many	TRBD1	TGTGCCAGCAGCTTGAAGCTGTTCGGGACAGGAGGCAAAAACATTCAGTACTTC	CASSLKLFGTGGKNIQYF
TRBV20-1	12	TRBJ2-4	many	TRBD1	TGCAGTGCCGGGACAGGGGAAAACATTCAGTACTTC	CSAGTGENIQYF
TRBV7-9	13	TRBJ2-1	many	.	TGTGCCAGCAGCTTGTATCACCACAATGAGCAGTTCTTC	CASSLYHHNEQFF
TRBV12-3/TRBV12-4	16	TRBJ1-6	many	TRBD1	TGTGCCAGCAGTTCGGACAGGGGGTCCTATAATTCACCCCTCCACTTT	CASSSDRGSYNSPLHF
TRBV5-1	16	TRBJ2-3	many	.	TGCGCCAGCAGCTTGGATGAACCGGGGGTGACAGATACGCAGTATTTT	CASSLDEPGVTDTQYF
TRBV4-2	13	TRBJ2-2	many	.	TGTGCCAGCAGCCAAGCTGTTGTCGGGGAGCTGTTTTTT	CASSQAVVGELFF
TRBV7-2	16	TRBJ1-2	many	TRBD1	TGTGCCAGCAGCTTAGCGCTGGACAGGGGGCTCGGCGGCTACACCTTC	CASSLALDRGLGGYTF
TRBV28	12	TRBJ1-1	many	.	TGTGCCAGCAGTTTAAGGGTAACTGAAGCTTTCTTT	CASSLRVTEAFF
TRBV20-1	13	TRBJ2-7	many	TRBD1	TGCAGTGCCGGACAGGGGGCGTCTGGGGAGCAGTACTTC	CSAGQGASGEQYF
TRBV6-5	15	TRBJ1-2	many	.	TGTGCCAGCAGTTACTGGCAGGGCCTTAACTATGGCTACACCTTC	CASSYWQGLNYGYTF
TRBV30	16	TRBJ2-4	many	TRBD2	TGTGCCTGGAGTGTAGAACTAGCGAGAGCCAAAAACATTCAGTACTTC	CAWSVELARAKNIQYF
TRBV12-3/TRBV12-4	12	TRBJ2-1	many	.	TGTGCCAGCAGCCTAGGGGATCATGAGCAGTTCTTC	CASSLGDHEQFF
TRBV20-1	14	TRBJ2-1	many	TRBD2	TGCAGTGCTCTAGGACTAGCGGGGTTCGATGAGCAGTTCTTC	CSALGLAGFDEQFF
TRBV20-1	14	TRBJ2-2	many	TRBD1	TGCAGTGTTCCGGGACAGTACCCTACCGGGGAGCTGTTTTTT	CSVPGQYPTGELFF
TRBV5-1	16	TRBJ2-3	many	TRBD2	TGCGCCAGCAGCTTGTCGACTAGCGGACGCACAGATACGCAGTATTTT	CASSLSTSGRTDTQYF
TRBV19	15	TRBJ1-6	many	TRBD1	TGTGCCAGTAACCCAGCCGGGACAGAAAATTCACCCCTCCACTTT	CASNPAGTENSPLHF
TRBV20-1	12	TRBJ1-2	many	.	TGCAGTGCTAGCGCCGCGGTAGGAGGCTACACCTTC	CSASAAVGGYTF
TRBV6-1	15	TRBJ2-5	many	.	TGTGCCAGCAGTCCGACGGTGCAGGGCCAAGAGACCCAGTACTTC	CASSPTVQGQETQYF
TRBV7-2	16	TRBJ2-3	.	TRBD2	TGTGCCAGCAGCAACTTAGCGGGGGCACGCACAGATACGCAGTATTTT	CASSNLAGARTDTQYF
TRBV24-1	17	TRBJ2-6	many	TRBD1	TGTGCCACCAGTGATCCAACAGGGGTTACTGGGGCCAACGTCCTGACTTTC	CATSDPTGVTGANVLTF
TRBV27	14	TRBJ2-7	many	TRBD2	TGTGCCAGCAGTGAGCCGGGACTAGCGTTCGAGCAGTACTTC	CASSEPGLAFEQYF
TRBV11-3	17	TRBJ2-1	many	TRBD1	TGTGCCAGCAGCTTACTAGGGACAGTCCTACAGCGCAATGAGCAGTTCTTC	CASSLLGTVLQRNEQFF
TRBV10-3	18	TRBJ2-1	many	TRBD1	TGTGCCATCAGCGGGACAGCACCTCAACCCTTCAAAATCAATGAGCAGTTCTTC	CAISGTAPQPFKINEQFF
TRBV6-1	14	TRBJ2-2	many	TRBD2	TGTGCCAGCACTACCGGTCGGGGGGTCGGGGAGCTGTTTTTT	CASTTGRGVGELFF
TRBV7-6	14	TRBJ2-5	many	.	TGTGCCAGCAGCTTAGCTGCGGGCCAAGAGACCCAGTACTTC	CASSLAAGQETQYF
TRBV12-3/TRBV12-4	16	TRBJ1-5	many	.	TGTGCCAGCAGTCCCGGACAGCCTTATAGCAATCAGCCCCAGCATTTT	CASSPGQPYSNQPQHF
TRBV6-2/TRBV6-3	11	TRBJ2-3	many	.	TGTGCCAGCAGTATGGGAGATACGCAGTATTTT	CASSMGDTQYF
TRBV7-9	17	TRBJ2-2	many	.	TGTGCCAGCAGCTTAGCCACTTGGACTCGTCGTCGCGGGGAGCTGTTTTTT	CASSLATWTRRRGELFF
TRBV20-1	16	TRBJ2-1	many	.	TGCAGTGCTAGAACCATCGTGGGGGGTATCGGTGGTGAGCAGTTCTTC	CSARTIVGGIGGEQFF
TRBV12-3/TRBV12-4	15	TRBJ1-4	.	TRBD1	TGTGCCAGCAGTCCCGGGGACAGGGCTAATGAAAAACTGTTTTTT	CASSPGDRANEKLFF
TRBV7-3	14	TRBJ2-3	many	TRBD2	TGTGCCAGCAGCTTTAGCGGGGGTACAGATACGCAGTATTTT	CASSFSGGTDTQYF
TRBV5-1	14	TRBJ2-3	many	.	TGCGCCAGCAGCTTGGATGGGCGCACAGATACGCAGTATTTT	CASSLDGRTDTQYF
TRBV19	15	TRBJ1-5	many	.	TGTGCCAGTAGTATCCCCGGGCCTTACAATCAGCCCCAGCATTTT	CASSIPGPYNQPQHF
TRBV27	15	TRBJ2-1	many	TRBD2	TGTGCCAGCAGTTTATGGCCGGGGGGGCCGAATGAGCAGTTCTTC	CASSLWPGGPNEQFF
TRBV20-1	15	TRBJ1-2	many	.	TGCAGTGCTAGAGATATGAAGGGATGGGGATATGGCTACACCTTC	CSARDMKGWGYGYTF